This entry lists 10 T cell receptor beta chains sequenced from one sample in a study of graft-versus-host responses after intestinal transplantation (dated by TCRdb to the early 2020s). The library was built by means of the immunoSEQ multiplex PCR assay. As stored in TCRdb, this immuneACCESS dataset retains in-frame rearrangements with V and J assigned. A fraction of the clones does not appear; measured against another copy, unresolved V genes explain less than half of the discrepancy, and the remainder lacks a known reason. The sample profile shows around 10,000 clones; just under 30% of them were found once. The ten largest clones represent about 3.5% of the sample. The sample's time point label is to be understood as: cells obtained before transplantation from donor or recipient. Here the sequenced sample was alloreactive CD4+ T cells from a mixed lymphocyte reaction culture, taken before intestinal transplant. The sample's cell subset or site label is to be understood as: CFSE-low proliferating T cells sorted from roughly six-day pre-transplant mixed lymphocyte reaction (GvH or HvG direction). Source of these receptors: a human patient who received an intestinal transplant.

This clone was seen more than once but under ten times. V is TRBV6-6 and J is TRBJ1-4; the D is unclear. There are 15 residues in the CDR3. In germline, CDR1 is MNHNY, CDR2 SVGAGI (reference sequence). The V end lost 4 bases, the J end lost 7 bases, and 16 bases lay between the germline ends. CDR3 sequence reads: CASSSTSGSGEKLFF. DNA for the CDR3: TGTGCCAGCAGTTCCACCTCAGGCTCCGGTGAAAAACTGTTTTTT.

The chain is built from TRBV19 and TRBJ2-1; 10 nucleotides agree with TRBD1. The CDR3 is 16 amino acids. The germline CDR1 and CDR2 sequences are LNHDA and SQIVND (reference sequence). With V trimmed by 3 bases and J by 8 bases, 10 bases remained unmatched. CDR3 residues: CASSIRQGASLYEQFF. The DNA for the CDR3 is TGTGCCAGTAGTATTCGACAGGGGGCGTCTTTGTATGAGCAGTTCTTC.

This sequence joins TRBV4-1 and TRBJ2-1, with D possibly being TRBD1 or TRBD2 (5 bases each). The CDR3 spans 16 residues. The ends were cut back, 2 bases at V and 0 bases at J, with 11 bases in the middle. Germline assignment: CDR1 MGHRA and CDR2 YSYEKL. The CDR3 bases are TGCGCCAGCAGCCAATCCCGGGGCCTCTCCTACAATGAGCAGTTCTTC. It specifies CASSQSRGLSYNEQFF.

The chain carries TRBV5-1 and TRBJ2-1; TRBD2 is a possible D gene (5 bases). CDR1 and CDR2 from the germline V gene are SGHRS and YFSETQ. Trimming stripped 0 bases from V and 9 bases from J, with 7 bases between. The CDR3 is 12 residues long. CDR3 nucleotide sequence: TGCGCCAGCAGCTTGGTGGCGGGTGAGCAGTTCTTC. Translated: CASSLVAGEQFF.

The chain has TRBV28 and TRBJ2-1; weak D call: TRBD2 (5 bases). V was shortened by 2 bases and J by 6 bases, with 17 bases between the two germline ends. Germline loops: CDR1 MDHEN, CDR2 SYDVKM. The CDR3 runs to 16 residues. The CDR3 DNA reads as TGTGCCAGCAGTTTAGATCTAGCCACGGGGTCCAATGAGCAGTTCTTC. Its protein is CASSLDLATGSNEQFF.

This chain joins TRBV4-1 and TRBJ2-1; D is unclear. Trimming took 4 bases from V and 6 from J, leaving 10 bases between them. This CDR3 is built from 13 residues. Germline CDR1 and CDR2: MGHRA and YSYEKL. Here the CDR3 reads CASSLFDGNEQFF. The CDR3 DNA follows: TGCGCCAGCAGCCTCTTCGATGGCAATGAGCAGTTCTTC.

This clone appeared a few times. The chain links TRBV6-5 to TRBJ2-7; D not resolved. The germline CDR1 and CDR2 sequences are MNHEY and SVGAGI. The CDR3 covers 12 residues. Between the trimmed V and J ends, which lost 6 bases and 6 bases, there was a span of 12 bases. CDR3 coding DNA: TGTGCCAGCAGACTTACCCTCCTCGAGCAGTACTTC. Its translation is CASRLTLLEQYF.

This clone was seen only a few times. The V and J genes are TRBV19 and TRBJ2-7, with D possibly matching TRBD2 (6 bases). Germline values: CDR1 LNHDA, CDR2 SQIVND (reference sequence). This CDR3 region has 15 residues. Trimming removed 3 bases from V and 2 bases from J, with 14 bases in between. CDR3 bases: TGTGCCAGTAGTATCGGAGCGGGCCTTGCCTACGAGCAGTACTTC. Translated, it gives CASSIGAGLAYEQYF.

The gene calls are TRBV27 and TRBJ2-1; maybe TRBD2 (5 bases). Trimming stripped 6 bases from V and 7 bases from J, with 16 bases between. The germline V gene encodes CDR1 MNHEY and CDR2 SMNVEV (reference sequence). The CDR3 runs to 14 residues. The CDR3 is CASSWGAPPNEQFF. For the CDR3, the DNA is TGTGCCAGCAGCTGGGGAGCCCCTCCTAATGAGCAGTTCTTC.

This chain connects TRBV9 to TRBJ2-7; possible D gene TRBD2, 5 bases. Germline-derived CDR1 and CDR2 are SGDLS and YYNGEE. This CDR3 spans 15 amino acids. Trimming took 4 bases from V and 0 from J, leaving 14 bases between them. CDR3 sequence: CASSRAGSSSYEQYF. Written as DNA, the CDR3 is TGTGCCAGCAGCCGTGCGGGTTCCAGCTCCTACGAGCAGTACTTC.